Detailed here is one T cell receptor (beta chain). Authors' analysis steps: Amplification with reference gene primers provided the estimates of nucleated cell counts. Profiling relied on immunoSEQ multiplex PCR, and the TCRdb table lists in-frame clones only, not all of them. Clone size and the V and J calls come from that table; the DNA yielded D and trimming. The repertoire holds 200,000 to 250,000 clones, with 86% as singletons. This record comes from a study of blood T cell repertoires in COVID-19. Study-wide context: Samples representing acute and convalescent COVID-19 were sourced from the United States, Italy and Spain. Sample material is recorded as cDNA or gDNA derived from T cells, B-cell-depleted T cells, or PBMCs.

The trim removed 5 bases at V and 0 bases at J, leaving 6 bases unmatched. The CDR3 has 17 amino acids. Germline V lookup: CDR1 SGHVS, CDR2 FNYEAQ. The chain combines TRBV7-6 with TRBJ2-1; 11 bases match TRBD1. The sequenced material came from peripheral blood. The source of this sequence is a man aged 25 to 40 who had recovered from COVID-19. DNA of the CDR3: TGTGCCAGCAGCGGTCGGGACAGGGGGGGCTCCTACAATGAGCAGTTCTTC. Translated, it gives CASSGRDRGGSYNEQFF.